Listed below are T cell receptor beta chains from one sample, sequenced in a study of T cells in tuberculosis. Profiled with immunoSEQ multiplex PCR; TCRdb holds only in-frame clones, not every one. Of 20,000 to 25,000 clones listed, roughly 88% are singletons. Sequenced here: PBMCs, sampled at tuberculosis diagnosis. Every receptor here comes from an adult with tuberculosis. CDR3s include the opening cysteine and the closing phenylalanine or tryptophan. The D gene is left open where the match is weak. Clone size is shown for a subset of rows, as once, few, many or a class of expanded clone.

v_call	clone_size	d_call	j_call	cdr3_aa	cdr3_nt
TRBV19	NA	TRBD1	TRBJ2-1	CASSETGTGGGNEQFF	TGTGCCAGTAGTGAAACCGGGACAGGGGGCGGGAATGAGCAGTTCTTC
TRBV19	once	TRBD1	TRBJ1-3	CASSTTRTGSGNTIYF	TGTGCCAGTAGTACGACCCGGACAGGCTCTGGAAACACCATATATTTT
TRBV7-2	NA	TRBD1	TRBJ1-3	CASSSGQGKTIYF	TGTGCCAGCAGCTCGGGACAGGGGAAGACCATATATTTT
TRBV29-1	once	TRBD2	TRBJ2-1	CSVEWSERGGGEQFF	TGCAGCGTTGAATGGAGCGAGCGGGGGGGTGGTGAGCAGTTCTTC
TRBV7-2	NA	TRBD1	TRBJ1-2	CASSFDSGQGAHGYTF	TGTGCCAGCAGTTTTGACTCGGGACAGGGGGCCCATGGCTACACCTTC
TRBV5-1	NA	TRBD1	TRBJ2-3	CASSLEGAPTDTQYF	TGCGCCAGCAGCTTGGAGGGGGCCCCCACAGATACGCAGTATTTT
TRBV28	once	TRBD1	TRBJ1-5	CASSPSGTGGNQPQHF	TGTGCCAGCAGTCCAAGTGGGACAGGGGGCAATCAGCCCCAGCATTTT
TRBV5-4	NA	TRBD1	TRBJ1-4	CASSTQGAGDEKLFF	TGTGCCAGCAGCACCCAGGGGGCGGGAGATGAAAAACTGTTTTTT
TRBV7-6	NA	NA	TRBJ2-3	CASSLGSPSADTQYF	TGTGCCAGCAGCTTGGGCAGCCCCTCGGCTGATACGCAGTATTTT
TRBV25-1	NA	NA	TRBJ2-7	CASSEGDTASYEQYF	TGTGCCAGCAGTGAGGGCGATACCGCCTCCTACGAGCAGTACTTC
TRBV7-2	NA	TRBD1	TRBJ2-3	CASSWDRGLVADTQYF	TGTGCCAGCAGCTGGGACAGGGGGCTCGTAGCAGATACGCAGTATTTT
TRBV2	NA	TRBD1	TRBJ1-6	CASRDRGSSYNSPLHF	TGTGCCAGCAGGGACAGGGGTAGCTCCTATAATTCACCCCTCCACTTT
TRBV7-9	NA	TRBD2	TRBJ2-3	CASSLSGGRTDTQYF	TGTGCCAGCAGCCTTAGCGGGGGACGCACAGATACGCAGTATTTT
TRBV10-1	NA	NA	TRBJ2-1	CASSESPTGTYNEQFF	TGCGCCAGCAGTGAAAGCCCAACCGGGACTTACAATGAGCAGTTCTTC
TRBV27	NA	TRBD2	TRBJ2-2	CASSLVAGGPVNTGELFF	TGTGCCAGCAGTCTTGTAGCGGGGGGGCCGGTGAACACCGGGGAGCTGTTTTTT
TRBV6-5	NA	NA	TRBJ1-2	CAAAANYGYTF	TGTGCCGCGGCGGCTAACTATGGCTACACCTTC
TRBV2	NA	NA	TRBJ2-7	CASTGDEQYF	TGTGCCAGCACGGGGGACGAGCAGTACTTC
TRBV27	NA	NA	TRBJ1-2	CASSLSIRAGNGYTF	TGTGCCAGCAGTTTATCGATCCGGGCAGGGAATGGCTACACCTTC
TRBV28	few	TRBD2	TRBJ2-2	CASSALSGTSSFTGELFF	TGTGCCAGCAGTGCACTCTCCGGGACTAGCTCGTTCACCGGGGAGCTGTTTTTT
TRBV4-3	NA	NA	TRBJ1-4	CASSQDRGEDEKLFF	TGCGCCAGCAGCCAAGACAGGGGTGAGGATGAAAAACTGTTTTTT
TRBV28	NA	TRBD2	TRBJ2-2	CASSGGLADTGELFF	TGTGCCAGCAGTGGGGGTCTAGCGGACACCGGGGAGCTGTTTTTT
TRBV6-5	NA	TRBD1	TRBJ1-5	CASRPDRDQPQHF	TGTGCCAGCAGGCCTGACAGGGATCAGCCCCAGCATTTT
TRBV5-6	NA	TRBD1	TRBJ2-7	CASSSGQGLYYEQYF	TGTGCCAGCAGCTCGGGACAGGGCCTCTATTACGAGCAGTACTTC